These 29 T cell receptor beta chains came from one sample sequenced in a study of human T cells and chemical hapten exposure. The sample's time point: patch test 1, 2 weeks after DPC sensitization. Treatment given: therapeutic diphenylcyclopropenone sensitization with weekly scalp DPC. TCRdb re-derived calls from the RACE reads in MiXCR, one entry per CDR3 protein. The sample consists of around 160,000 distinct CDR3 sequences, about 15% of them appearing once. Sequencing was performed on whole blood, taken in connection with sensitization to the hapten diphenylcyclopropenone (DPC). Receptor source: a woman in her twenties or thirties with alopecia areata. Some clones in this sample may be carry-over from other donors' samples.

This clonotype was seen ten or more times. DNA of the CDR3: TGTGCCTGGAGTCAAATCAGGGGGTTTGGTGCCGGGGAGCTGTTTTTT. It codes for CAWSQIRGFGAGELFF. V and J are TRBV30 and TRBJ2-2, with 7 bases identical to TRBD1. CDR3 length: 16 residues. Trimming at V came to 2 bases and at J to 6 bases, leaving 12 bases not matched to a gene. CDR1 and CDR2 from the germline V gene are GTSNPN and SVGIG (reference sequence).

The rearrangement joins TRBV5-1 to TRBJ2-7, with a possible D match to TRBD2 (6 bases). Germline CDR1 and CDR2: SGHRS and YFSETQ. Trimming left V 0 bases short and J 4 bases short, with 14 bases between. The CDR3 is 15 amino acids. This CDR3 reads CASSLGSAGNYEQYF. CDR3 nucleotide sequence: TGCGCCAGCAGCTTGGGGTCCGCGGGAAATTACGAGCAGTACTTC.

This clonotype was seen many times. CDR3 region: CSARDPQGAGETQYF. The CDR3 region has the DNA TGCAGTGCTAGAGATCCACAGGGGGCGGGGGAGACCCAGTACTTC. The chain links TRBV20-1 to TRBJ2-5, with 9 bases matching TRBD1. V gave up 0 bases and J gave up 5 bases; unmatched junction bases: 7. CDR1 and CDR2 (germline): DFQATT, SNEGSKA (reference sequence). This CDR3 is built from 15 residues.

The chain employs TRBV30 and TRBJ1-2, with 7 bases lining up with TRBD1. V gave up 4 bases and J gave up 8 bases; unmatched junction bases: 4. Germline V gene lookup returns CDR1 GTSNPN and CDR2 SVGIG (reference sequence). The CDR3 is 11 residues long. The CDR3 nucleotides read TGTGCCTGGATTTCAGGGGGAGGCTACACCTTC. Encoded protein: CAWISGGGYTF.

This clonotype was seen more than once but under ten times. This rearrangement joins TRBV7-9 to TRBJ2-3, with 8 nucleotides matching TRBD1. Germline V CDR1 and CDR2: SEHNR, FQNEAQ (reference sequence). This CDR3 has 16 amino acids. V dropped 7 bases and J dropped 4; count of bases not matched to a gene: 13. CDR3 sequence: CASTLLGQGAADTQYF. DNA of the CDR3: TGTGCCAGCACCCTCCTAGGCCAGGGGGCGGCAGATACGCAGTATTTT.

This clonotype was counted a few times. The V call is TRBV29-1, the J call TRBJ2-5; maybe TRBD2 (5 bases). Trimming stripped 5 bases from V and 5 bases from J, with 15 bases between. The CDR3 is 13 amino acids. Germline V lookup: CDR1 SQVTM, CDR2 ANQGSEA. CDR3 loop: CSVSPADGETQYF. As DNA, the CDR3 is TGCAGCGTTTCGCCAGCGGACGGGGAGACCCAGTACTTC.

This chain connects TRBV7-2 to TRBJ2-1; D gene unclear. This CDR3 is built from 15 residues. V was pared by 1 base and J by 2 bases, with 9 bases between. CDR1 is SGHTA, CDR2 FQGNSA, per germline. The CDR3 sequence: CASSLVRTTYNEQFF. The DNA for the CDR3 is TGTGCCAGCAGCTTAGTCAGGACCACCTACAATGAGCAGTTCTTC.

This clonotype was seen only a few times. This chain connects TRBV30 to TRBJ2-7; D might be TRBD1 (6 bases). The CDR3 consists of 15 residues. V lost 3 bases to trimming and J lost 3 bases, with 18 bases between them. The germline CDR1 and CDR2 sequences are GTSNPN and SVGIG (reference sequence). CDR3 residues: CAWSLGGASVYEQYF. For the CDR3, the DNA is TGTGCCTGGAGCTTAGGGGGAGCTTCCGTCTACGAGCAGTACTTC. Full variable domain (remainder filled in from reference TRBV30 and TRBJ2-7): SQTIHQWPATLVQPVGSPLSLECTVEGTSNPNLYWYRQAAGRGLQLLFYSVGIGQISSEVPQNLSASRPQDRQFILSSKKLLLSDSGFYLCAWSLGGASVYEQYFGPGTRLTVT.

The table lists this clonotype with many counts. The V gene is TRBV6-1, the J gene TRBJ2-1; no clear D gene. Germline CDR1 is MNHNS and CDR2 is SASEGT. This CDR3 spans 13 amino acids. V shed 5 bases and J shed 5 bases, with 10 bases lying between them. The CDR3 sequence is CASSNLGHNEQFF. CDR3 DNA sequence: TGTGCCAGCAGTAACCTCGGCCACAATGAGCAGTTCTTC.

The V and J genes are TRBV4-3 and TRBJ1-6; 9 nucleotides line up with TRBD1. After removal of 0 bases from V and 13 bases from J, the junction contained 7 bases not matched to a gene. Looked up from germline, CDR1 is LGHNA and CDR2 is YSLEER. The CDR3 has 15 amino acids. The DNA for the CDR3 is TGCGCCAGCAGCCAAGAGGGGACAGGGAGGGATCCCCTCCACTTT. It specifies CASSQEGTGRDPLHF.

This clonotype turned up a few times. This chain connects TRBV28 to TRBJ1-4, with D maybe TRBD1 (6 bases). Between the trimmed V and J ends, which lost 6 bases and 8 bases, there was a span of 13 bases. The length of the CDR3 is 13 residues. Germline CDR1 and CDR2: MDHEN and SYDVKM. The CDR3 DNA reads as TGTGCCAGCAGCCCGAACAGGGACGAAAAACTGTTTTTT. It encodes CASSPNRDEKLFF.

This sequence joins TRBV20-1 and TRBJ2-3; perhaps TRBD2 as D (6 bases). Germline V gene sequence: CDR1 DFQATT, CDR2 SNEGSKA (reference sequence). This CDR3 has 14 residues. V lost 2 bases to trimming and J lost 3 bases, with 12 bases between them. Here the CDR3 reads CSARLVGGTDTQYF. CDR3 nucleotide sequence: TGCAGTGCTAGACTCGTGGGGGGTACAGATACGCAGTATTTT.

This clonotype was recorded once. V is TRBV7-3 and J is TRBJ2-1; unclear D gene. This CDR3 is 13 amino acids long. Germline values: CDR1 SGHTA, CDR2 FQGTGA. Trimming took 5 bases from V and 7 from J, leaving 12 bases between them. This chain's CDR3 is CASSPGERNEQFF. The CDR3 nucleotides read TGTGCCAGCAGCCCAGGAGAAAGAAATGAGCAGTTCTTC.

This clonotype was seen a few times. V gene TRBV6-5 combines with J gene TRBJ2-5, with 11 bases that match TRBD1. Trimming took 5 bases from V and 5 from J; bases not matched to a gene: 7. This CDR3 is built from 15 residues. From germline, CDR1 is MNHEY and CDR2 SVGAGI. This CDR3 reads CASSHGTGGLETQYF. The CDR3 region has the DNA TGTGCCAGCAGTCACGGGACAGGGGGGTTGGAGACCCAGTACTTC.

This clonotype appeared a few times. The V call is TRBV18, the J call TRBJ1-4; D remains ambiguous. CDR3 length equals 15 residues. Germline V gives CDR1 KGHSH, CDR2 LQKENI. Trimming took 1 base from V and 2 from J, leaving 8 bases between them. CDR3 region: CASSPLAATNEKLFF. The DNA for the CDR3 is TGTGCCAGCTCACCACTGGCAGCGACTAATGAAAAACTGTTTTTT. Complete variable domain (other parts from reference TRBV18 and TRBJ1-4): NAGVMQNPRHLVRRRGQEARLRCSPMKGHSHVYWYRQLPEEGLKFMVYLQKENIIDESGMPKERFSAEFPKEGPSILRIQQVVRGDSAAYFCASSPLAATNEKLFFGSGTQLSVL.

CDR3 bases: TGTGCCAGCGGTCTCACTGGACAGGTGGGCGCCGAGACCCAGTACTTC. Translated: CASGLTGQVGAETQYF. The chain recombines TRBV12-3 or TRBV12-4 with TRBJ2-5; 7 bases line up with TRBD1. The CDR3 has 16 amino acids. The V gene end was trimmed by 8 bases and the J gene end by 5 bases; junction bases not matched to a gene: 17.

This clonotype was detected a few times. The chain is built from TRBV12-3 or TRBV12-4 and TRBJ1-5; D is perhaps TRBD1 (6 bases). This CDR3 has 16 residues. V was trimmed by 1 base and J by 0 bases, leaving 10 bases between them. CDR3 DNA: TGTGCCAGCAGTTTAGAGGGGGTCTATAGCAATCAGCCCCAGCATTTT. This translates into CASSLEGVYSNQPQHF.

There are a few counts of this clonotype. The chain employs TRBV18 and TRBJ1-1; D unresolved. The CDR3 totals 13 residues. V was cut by 1 base and J by 7 bases, with 10 bases left in between. Germline assignment: CDR1 KGHSH and CDR2 LQKENI. The CDR3 coding sequence is TGTGCCAGCTCACCACGAGGCGCAGTTGAAGCTTTCTTT. It specifies CASSPRGAVEAFF.

This clonotype has a handful of counts. V gene TRBV7-9 combines with J gene TRBJ2-3, with 8 bases fitting TRBD2. CDR1 is SEHNR, CDR2 FQNEAQ, per germline (reference sequence). This CDR3 is built from 19 residues. After removal of 5 bases from V and 3 bases from J, the junction contained 19 bases not matched to a gene. CDR3 coding DNA: TGTGCCAGCAGCAGACGGTTCGGCGTGCAGGGGACTAGTACAGATACGCAGTATTTT. It specifies CASSRRFGVQGTSTDTQYF.

The CDR3 DNA reads TGTGCCAGCAGTTTCCCGCTAGCGGGAGCCGGGGAGCTGTTTTTT. This codes for CASSFPLAGAGELFF. The chain has TRBV12-3 or TRBV12-4 and TRBJ2-2; 10 nucleotides match TRBD2. The CDR3 runs 15 residues. J gave up 6 bases and V 3 bases, and 4 bases lay outside the gene matches.

The chain employs TRBV12-3 or TRBV12-4 and TRBJ1-5; 9 bases are shared with TRBD1. With V trimmed by 6 bases and J by 6 bases, 6 bases remained unmatched. The CDR3 runs 14 residues. CDR3 amino acids: CASSPNRGPQPQHF. The CDR3 DNA reads as TGTGCCAGCAGCCCTAACAGGGGGCCTCAGCCCCAGCATTTT.

This clonotype was found a few times. The J gene is TRBJ1-1, the V gene TRBV5-6; TRBD1 aligns across 8 bases. Trimming at V came to 4 bases and at J to 6 bases, leaving 5 bases not matched to a gene. The CDR3 has 13 amino acids. Germline V gene lookup returns CDR1 SGHDT and CDR2 YYEEEE. This CDR3 reads CASSRSTGAEAFF. The DNA of the CDR3 is TGTGCCAGCAGCCGGTCGACAGGGGCTGAAGCTTTCTTT.

The chain recombines TRBV12-3 or TRBV12-4 with TRBJ1-5; D not certain. This CDR3 is 16 amino acids long. The V end was cut by 6 bases, the J end by 4 bases, with 19 bases between. The CDR3 DNA follows: TGTGCCAGCAGGCCATCCGGGTCCCGGGGTAATCAGCCCCAGCATTTT. Translating gives CASRPSGSRGNQPQHF.

This chain connects TRBV18 to TRBJ2-1; 8 bases are a match to TRBD2. Germline lookup yields CDR1 KGHSH and CDR2 LQKENI. V shed 4 bases and J 9 bases; nucleotides not matched to a gene: 11. CDR3 size: 15 residues. For the CDR3, the DNA is TGTGCCAGCTCACTCGAAGCGGGAGTGGCGATTGAGCAGTTCTTC. Its translation: CASSLEAGVAIEQFF.

Only a few counts were recorded for this clonotype. The genes are TRBV5-1 and TRBJ1-2, with D possibly matching TRBD1 (5 bases). The germline CDR1 and CDR2 sequences are SGHRS and YFSETQ. With 1 base removed from V and 6 bases from J, the gap between germline ends came to 7 bases. CDR3 length: 12 residues. CDR3 nucleotides: TGCGCCAGCAGCTTGAGGGGTGATGGCTACACCTTC. Its protein is CASSLRGDGYTF.

The J gene is TRBJ2-7, the V gene TRBV7-2; 9 bases are a match to TRBD1. The CDR3 contains 14 residues. The germline gives CDR1 SGHTA, CDR2 FQGNSA. Trimming took 5 bases from V and 3 from J; bases not matched to a gene: 5. Here the CDR3 reads CASSPDRGFYEQYF. In nucleotides, the CDR3 is TGTGCCAGCAGCCCGGACAGGGGATTCTACGAGCAGTACTTC.

This rearrangement joins TRBV7-3 to TRBJ2-1, with 7 bases fitting TRBD1. The CDR3 spans 15 residues. The germline gives CDR1 SGHTA, CDR2 FQGTGA. J gave up 8 bases and V 5 bases, and 12 bases lay outside the gene matches. The CDR3 DNA sequence: TGTGCCAGCAGCCGTAAACAGGGGCCAGCGGATGAGCAGTTCTTC. Translating gives CASSRKQGPADEQFF. The whole variable domain, filled in from reference TRBV7-3 and TRBJ2-1, reads GAGVSQTPSNKVTEKGKYVELRCDPISGHTALYWYRQSLGQGPEFLIYFQGTGAADDSGLPNDRFFAVRPEGSVSTLKIQRTERGDSAVYLCASSRKQGPADEQFFGPGTRLTVL.

This clonotype occurred many times. This chain links TRBV20-1 with TRBJ2-2; 11 nucleotides align to TRBD2. CDR1 and CDR2 from the germline V gene are DFQATT and SNEGSKA (reference sequence). Trimming removed 3 bases from V and 4 bases from J; junction bases left unmatched: 1. This CDR3 spans 14 amino acids. The CDR3, as DNA: TGCAGTGCTAGTAGCGGGGGGGCCACCGGGGAGCTGTTTTTT. Its translation: CSASSGGATGELFF.

This clonotype was counted many times. The rearrangement uses TRBV6-2 or TRBV6-3 and TRBJ1-2, with a possible D match to TRBD1 (5 bases). Trimming removed 6 bases at V and 3 bases at J, with 14 bases between. The CDR3 runs to 14 residues. Germline assignment: CDR1 MNHEY and CDR2 SVGEGT. DNA of the CDR3: TGTGCCAGCAGGACTCCCCAGGGATACTATGGCTACACCTTC. Protein sequence: CASRTPQGYYGYTF.